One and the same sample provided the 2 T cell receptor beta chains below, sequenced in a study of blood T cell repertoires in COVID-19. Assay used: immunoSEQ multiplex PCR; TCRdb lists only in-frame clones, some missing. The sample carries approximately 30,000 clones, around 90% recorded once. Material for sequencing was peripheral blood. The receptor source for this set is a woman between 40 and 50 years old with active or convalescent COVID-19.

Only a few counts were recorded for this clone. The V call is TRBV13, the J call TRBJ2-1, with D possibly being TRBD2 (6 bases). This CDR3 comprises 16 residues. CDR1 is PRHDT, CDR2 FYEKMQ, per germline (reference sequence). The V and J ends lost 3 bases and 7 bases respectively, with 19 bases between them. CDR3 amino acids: CASSFNGRGNGNEQFF. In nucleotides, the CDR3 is TGTGCCAGCAGCTTCAACGGGAGAGGCAATGGGAATGAGCAGTTCTTC.

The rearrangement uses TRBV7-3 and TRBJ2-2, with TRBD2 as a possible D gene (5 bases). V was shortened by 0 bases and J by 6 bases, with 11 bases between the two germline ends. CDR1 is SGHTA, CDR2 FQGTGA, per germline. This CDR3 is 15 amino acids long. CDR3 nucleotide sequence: TGTGCCAGCAGCTTAACACGGGATGGAGCCGGGGAGCTGTTTTTT. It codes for CASSLTRDGAGELFF.